This record concerns one T cell receptor beta chain sequence. Its matching antigen is unknown. These data come from a study of cytomegalovirus exposure and HLA in healthy donors. Study results and limitations: Sequencing had likely introduced a cluster of highly shared sequence variants as an artifact. V- and J-gene trimming of TCR beta was linked (in a later analysis) to a missense DCLRE1C variant.

The CDR3 has 14 amino acids. V lost 7 bases and J lost 6, with 13 bases in between. In germline, CDR1 is SNHLY, CDR2 FYNNEI. It was with 60 Vbeta and 13 Jbeta primers that the PCR ran. In the authors' workflow: A follow-up analysis tallied tens of millions of unique TCR beta chains, roughly 11 million shared. Produced via immunoSEQ multiplex PCR; TCRdb's table is partial and in-frame only. That table supplies the V and J calls and clone size; D and trimming were determined from the DNA. The table has approximately 110,000 clones, over 70% seen once. The sample taken for sequencing was PBMCs. The clonotype originates from a woman aged 40 to 50 in good health and CMV-seropositive. V is TRBV2 and J is TRBJ1-6; no definite D call. The chain's CDR3 is CASTSDFINSPLHF. CDR3 bases: TGTGCCAGCACCTCGGACTTTATTAATTCACCCCTCCACTTT.